These T cell receptor beta chains were read from a single sample in a study of shared clonotypes between healthy human individuals. Sequenced by immunoSEQ multiplex PCR; TCRdb stores in-frame clones only, minus some. The sample yields roughly 2.2 million clones, 85% to 95% seen once. Sample: naive CD4+ T cells from PBMCs. Source of these receptors: a man between 18 and 35 years old in good health. Some clones in this sample may be carry-over from other donors' samples. CDR3s leave out the opening cysteine and the closing phenylalanine or tryptophan.

J gene,V gene,CDR3 protein
TRBJ1-2,TRBV2,ASSELPGLIYGYT
TRBJ1-4,TRBV18,ASSPPSPPGEKLF
TRBJ1-1,TRBV2,ASSERIIGERTEAF
TRBJ2-2,TRBV7-8,ASSVRGGTEATGELF
TRBJ2-1,TRBV6-6,ASSSSGSLSNEQF
TRBJ1-1,TRBV28,ASSLTYTEAF
TRBJ2-7,TRBV9,ASSPRTGGGEQY
TRBJ2-7,TRBV4-1,ASSPSRGPSGSSYEQY
TRBJ2-3,TRBV2,ASSGRTADTQY
TRBJ1-2,TRBV28,ASSPPSYGYT
TRBJ2-1,TRBV19,ASRGTGSYNEQF
TRBJ2-1,TRBV7-2,ASSLELAVAGEQF
TRBJ1-5,TRBV6-4,ASSDSRRQAPQPQH
TRBJ2-1,TRBV6-5,ASRSGFYNEQF
TRBJ1-1,TRBV18,ASSPQGAGTEAF
TRBJ2-7,TRBV6-5,ASSTRALASYEQY
TRBJ1-4,TRBV18,ASSPGGGEKLF